The next 22 T cell receptor beta chains were all read from a single sample in a study of T cell repertoires in cytomegalovirus infection. These TCRs are of unknown antigen specificity. A single record per CDR3 protein comes from TCRdb applying MiXCR to the reads. The data show 640,000 or so distinct CDR3 sequences, 30% to 40% seen once. This specimen consisted of cultured PBMCs, obtained from culture after CMV antigen stimulation. Every receptor here comes from a human donor in good health (CMV status not recorded). Some clones in this sample may be carry-over from other donors' samples.

The chain uses TRBV7-2 and TRBJ2-3, with 9 bases aligning to TRBD2. The V segment lost 2 bases and the J segment 3 bases; nucleotides outside the gene matches: 12. This CDR3 is built from 18 residues. Germline values: CDR1 SGHTA, CDR2 FQGNSA. CDR3 DNA sequence: TGTGCCAGCAGCTTAAAGGCGGGAGGGCCGAGAAAAACAGATACGCAGTATTTT. Translated, it gives CASSLKAGGPRKTDTQYF.

The V gene is TRBV4-1, the J gene TRBJ1-4, with D hard to call. The germline V gene encodes CDR1 MGHRA and CDR2 YSYEKL. V was pared by 4 bases and J by 8 bases, with 11 bases between. This CDR3 comprises 13 residues. The DNA of the CDR3 is TGCGCCAGCAGCCGCACTCGAGGGGAAAAACTGTTTTTT. This encodes CASSRTRGEKLFF.

The rearrangement uses TRBV6-2 or TRBV6-3 and TRBJ2-1; tentatively, D is TRBD1 (5 bases). CDR1 and CDR2 (germline): MNHEY, SVGEGT. V shed 5 bases and J shed 3 bases, with 14 bases lying between them. This CDR3 spans 15 amino acids. In DNA, the CDR3 is TGTGCCAGCAGTGTAAACAGGCCCCTCTACAATGAGCAGTTCTTC. It translates to CASSVNRPLYNEQFF.

The CDR3 sequence is CASSPGTEAEAFF. CDR3 DNA sequence: TGTGCCAGCTCTCCCGGGACTGAGGCCGAAGCTTTCTTT. The chain combines TRBV18 with TRBJ1-1, with a tentative D call TRBD1 (5 bases). The CDR3 length is 13 residues. CDR1 and CDR2 (germline): KGHSH, LQKENI. The V gene lost 6 bases and the J gene lost 8 bases, with 16 bases spanning the gap.

This clonotype is categorized as medium-sized. The chain links TRBV7-2 to TRBJ2-2; D unclear. The CDR3 sequence is 13 residues long. Deletions cut 6 bases from V and 0 bases from J, with 5 bases between. Germline CDR1 reads SGHTA; CDR2 reads FQGNSA. CDR3 DNA: TGTGCCAGCAGTTTCGCGAACACCGGGGAGCTGTTTTTT. Amino acid sequence: CASSFANTGELFF.

This clonotype showed up just a few times. This chain uses TRBV7-9 with TRBJ2-1, with a tentative D call TRBD2 (6 bases). Germline V CDR1 and CDR2: SEHNR, FQNEAQ (reference sequence). With 0 bases removed from V and 2 bases from J, the gap between germline ends came to 11 bases. The CDR3 is 16 residues long. CDR3 residues: CASSLARGTTYNEQFF. CDR3 bases: TGTGCCAGCAGCTTAGCGCGCGGGACCACCTACAATGAGCAGTTCTTC.

There are many counts of this clonotype. The chain recombines TRBV7-9 with TRBJ1-1; TRBD1 matches at 8 bases. CDR3 size: 16 residues. Trimming removed 3 bases from V and 1 base from J; junction bases left unmatched: 7. Germline CDR1 is SEHNR and CDR2 is FQNEAQ (reference sequence). The CDR3 sequence is CASSFDRGGENTEAFF. The CDR3 nucleotides read TGTGCCAGCAGCTTCGACAGGGGCGGCGAGAACACTGAAGCTTTCTTT. The variable domain in full, with the rest retrieved from reference TRBV7-9 and TRBJ1-1, is DTGVSQNPRHKITKRGQNVTFRCDPISEHNRLYWYRQTLGQGPEFLTYFQNEAQLEKSRLLSDRFSAERPKGSFSTLEIQRTEQGDSAMYLCASSFDRGGENTEAFFGQGTRLTVV.

J is TRBJ2-3 and V is TRBV6-1; TRBD2 matches at 8 bases. V was pared by 7 bases and J by 7 bases, with 10 bases of the junction left unmatched. This CDR3 spans 14 amino acids. Germline V lookup: CDR1 MNHNS, CDR2 SASEGT. CDR3 nucleotides: TGTGCCAGCACCCACGGGGGGGCCATTAATACGCAGTATTTT. Protein product: CASTHGGAINTQYF.

This clonotype was seen a handful of times. This chain connects TRBV28 to TRBJ2-1; the match to TRBD2 covers 10 bases. Germline V gene sequence: CDR1 MDHEN, CDR2 SYDVKM. The trim removed 8 bases at V and 9 bases at J, leaving 13 bases unmatched. CDR3 length equals 15 residues. In nucleotides, the CDR3 is TGTGCCAGCTTCCCCAGCGGGGGGGTCATTCGTGAGCAGTTCTTC. Translating gives CASFPSGGVIREQFF. Full variable domain (outside the CDR3, taken from reference TRBV28 and TRBJ2-1): DVKVTQSSRYLVKRTGEKVFLECVQDMDHENMFWYRQDPGLGLRLIYFSYDVKMKEKGDIPEGYSVSREKKERFSLILESASTNQTSMYLCASFPSGGVIREQFFGPGTRLTVL.

This clonotype was counted a few times. The chain recombines TRBV27 with TRBJ1-1; D gene uncertain. This CDR3 has 14 residues. V lost 5 bases to trimming and J lost 4 bases, with 14 bases between them. Germline values: CDR1 MNHEY, CDR2 SMNVEV (reference sequence). The DNA of the CDR3 is TGTGCCAGCAGTGATTTAAATATGGCCACTGAAGCTTTCTTT. It yields the protein CASSDLNMATEAFF.

A few counts support this clonotype. The chain combines TRBV7-9 with TRBJ2-3; TRBD2 is a possible D gene (5 bases). Germline CDR1 SEHNR, CDR2 FQNEAQ (reference sequence). CDR3 size: 12 residues. V was pared by 4 bases and J by 13 bases, with 15 bases between. DNA of the CDR3: TGTGCCAGCAGCTCTCCGGGAACTAGGGAGTATTTT. This sequence encodes CASSSPGTREYF.

This chain joins TRBV7-2 and TRBJ2-7; D is possibly TRBD1 or TRBD2 (5 bases each). V gave up 4 bases and J gave up 4 bases, with 14 bases separating them. This CDR3 is built from 14 residues. Germline loops: CDR1 SGHTA, CDR2 FQGNSA. CDR3 DNA sequence: TGTGCCAGCAGCTCCTGGGGGAGTGTGTACGAGCAGTACTTC. This codes for CASSSWGSVYEQYF.

This clonotype occurred a few times. The J gene is TRBJ2-7, the V gene TRBV6-6, with 9 bases that match TRBD1. The CDR3 totals 15 residues. Germline lookup yields CDR1 MNHNY and CDR2 SVGAGI (reference sequence). V trimming: 8 bases; J trimming: 6 bases; junction bases outside the gene matches: 14. The CDR3 protein is CASLRTGTGPAEQYF. CDR3 in DNA: TGTGCCAGCCTTCGGACAGGGACAGGGCCCGCCGAGCAGTACTTC.

The sample holds a few counts of this clonotype. The CDR3 region has the DNA TGTGCCAGCAGCTTATGGTCGGCAGGGGGCCACGGGGAGCTGTTTTTT. Its translation is CASSLWSAGGHGELFF. V and J are TRBV7-9 and TRBJ2-2; 8 bases are a match to TRBD1. V lost 2 bases, J lost 7 bases, and 9 bases stayed unmatched. CDR3 length equals 16 residues. Germline V gives CDR1 SEHNR, CDR2 FQNEAQ (reference sequence).

There are a few counts of this clonotype. The chain uses TRBV20-1 and TRBJ1-3; 8 bases are a match to TRBD1. CDR3 length: 14 residues. The germline V gene has CDR1 DFQATT and CDR2 SNEGSKA (reference sequence). Trimming took 5 bases from V and 0 from J; bases not matched to a gene: 3. The CDR3 bases are TGCAGTGCTCAAACAGGGGGCTCTGGAAACACCATATATTTT. Residues: CSAQTGGSGNTIYF.

This clonotype occurred once. Relative to the germline gene, one junction end is altered; a read error may explain this. V gene TRBV2 combines with J gene TRBJ1-5, with D unresolved. Germline V gene sequence: CDR1 SNHLY, CDR2 FYNNEI. This CDR3 is 13 amino acids long. CDR3 loop: CASSAAPRQPQRF. CDR3 bases: TGTGCCAGCAGTGCGGCACCTCGGCAGCCCCAGCGTTTT.

This clonotype was recorded at least ten times. The junction departs from germline at one end; a sequencing error may be responsible. V gene TRBV7-2 combines with J gene TRBJ2-3, with D possibly being TRBD1 or TRBD2 (5 bases each). Per germline, CDR1 SGHTA and CDR2 FQGNSA. This CDR3 is built from 13 residues. The DNA of the CDR3 is TGTGCCAGCACCTTACTAGTCCAGGGTACGCAGTATTTT. This translates into CASTLLVQGTQYF. The full variable domain, with the rest looked up from reference TRBV7-2 and TRBJ2-3, is GAGVSQSPSNKVTEKGKDVELRCDPISGHTALYWYRQSLGQGLEFLIYFQGNSAPDKSGLPSDRFSAERTGGSVSTLTIQRTQQEDSAVYLCASTLLVQGTQYFGPGTRLTVL.

The rearrangement uses TRBV6-1 and TRBJ1-1, with 7 bases fitting TRBD1. V lost 2 bases and J lost 2; bases outside the gene matches: 8. This CDR3 is built from 16 residues. Germline CDR1 reads MNHNS; CDR2 reads SASEGT. The CDR3 nucleotides read TGTGCCAGCAGTGAATCGAGGGGGCGGCGAAACACTGAAGCTTTCTTT. Amino acids: CASSESRGRRNTEAFF.

In this sample, this clonotype turned up once. The chain couples TRBV29-1 to TRBJ2-1, with 15 bases matching TRBD2. This CDR3 is 17 amino acids long. The germline V gene encodes CDR1 SQVTM and CDR2 ANQGSEA. The ends lost 6 bases at V and 5 bases at J; junction bases unmatched: 11. The CDR3 spells CSVAGLAGGPGNNEQFF. CDR3 DNA sequence: TGCAGCGTCGCTGGACTAGCGGGAGGGCCTGGAAACAATGAGCAGTTCTTC.

The chain combines TRBV6-8 with TRBJ2-1; 7 bases align to TRBD2. Looked up from germline, CDR1 is MNHGY and CDR2 is SAAAGT. Unmatched junction bases numbered 5, after V lost 0 bases and J lost 6 bases. The CDR3 runs to 15 residues. CDR3 nucleotides: TGTGCCAGCAGTTACTCGCCTAGCGGTCCCAATGAGCAGTTCTTC. Translation: CASSYSPSGPNEQFF.

This clonotype was recorded a few times. The chain is built from TRBV6-2 or TRBV6-3 and TRBJ1-6; D is unclear. This CDR3 has 13 residues. Between the trimmed V and J ends, which lost 6 bases and 14 bases, there was a span of 17 bases. The germline V gene encodes CDR1 MNHEY and CDR2 SVGEGT. CDR3 sequence reads: CASSQRQGVTLHF. The CDR3 DNA is TGTGCCAGCAGCCAAAGACAAGGCGTTACCCTCCACTTT.

The rearrangement uses TRBV2 and TRBJ2-2; D is ambiguous. Deletions cut 8 bases from V and 3 bases from J, with 10 bases between. The CDR3 loop spans 13 amino acids. The V gene's germline CDR1 is SNHLY and CDR2 FYNNEI. For the CDR3, the DNA is TGTGCCAGCGAGTTAGATTACACCGGGGAGCTGTTTTTT. As protein: CASELDYTGELFF.